Included here is one T cell receptor beta chain sequence, with context. Per the germline V gene, CDR1 is MNHEY and CDR2 is SMNVEV (reference sequence). The CDR3 runs to 11 residues. Trimming took 6 bases from V and 10 from J, leaving 10 bases between them. Each CDR3 protein is one row after TCRdb ran MiXCR on the multiplex PCR reads. The table lists under 150,000 distinct CDR3 sequences, 20% to 25% of them singletons. Samples came from axillary lymph nodes draining the breast cancer. The entry originates in a study of breast tumors, draining lymph nodes, adjacent tissues. The sequencing input was axillary lymph node tissue. The V gene is TRBV27, the J gene TRBJ2-1; the D gene is possibly TRBD2 (6 bases). The sequence was obtained from a female donor with breast cancer. Some clones in this sample may be carry-over from other donors' samples. The CDR3 spells CASSRDSEQFF. CDR3 in DNA: TGTGCCAGCAGCCGGGACTCGGAGCAGTTCTTC.